Below are 13 T cell receptor beta chains sequenced from a single sample in a study of blood T cell repertoires in COVID-19. Sequenced by immunoSEQ multiplex PCR; TCRdb stores in-frame clones only, minus some. Of some 130,000 clones detected, over 85% appear once; the ten largest clones hold about 3.5%. The source material was peripheral blood. All receptors come from a man between 50 and 59 years old with active COVID-19.

This chain connects TRBV27 to TRBJ2-1; D perhaps matches TRBD2 (6 bases). Germline values: CDR1 MNHEY, CDR2 SMNVEV (reference sequence). CDR3 length: 15 amino acids. V was pared by 7 bases and J by 3 bases, with 16 bases between. The chain's CDR3 is CASNRGNPDYNEQFF. CDR3 DNA: TGTGCCAGCAACCGCGGGAATCCGGACTACAATGAGCAGTTCTTC.

The chain recombines TRBV11-2 with TRBJ2-3, with D hard to call. With 1 base removed from V and 6 bases from J, the gap between germline ends came to 11 bases. This CDR3 spans 14 amino acids. CDR1 and CDR2 from the germline V gene are SGHAT and FQNNGV. The CDR3 DNA is TGTGCCAGCAGCTTAGGTGAGGTCCCGGATACGCAGTATTTT. As protein: CASSLGEVPDTQYF.

V usage is TRBV5-6 and J usage is TRBJ2-1; 9 bases line up with TRBD2. CDR3 length: 19 amino acids. CDR1 SGHDT and CDR2 YYEEEE come from the germline V gene. The V and J ends lost 3 bases and 0 bases, in that order; junction bases with no gene match: 13. The CDR3 reads CASSSLTSGRGSSYNEQFF. The CDR3 DNA follows: TGTGCCAGCAGCTCCCTCACTAGCGGGCGGGGGAGCTCCTACAATGAGCAGTTCTTC. The entire variable domain, with the rest obtained from reference TRBV5-6 and TRBJ2-1, is as follows: DAGVTQSPTHLIKTRGQQVTLRCSPKSGHDTVSWYQQALGQGPQFIFQYYEEEERQRGNFPDRFSGHQFPNYSSELNVNALLLGDSALYLCASSSLTSGRGSSYNEQFFGPGTRLTVL.

V gene TRBV18 combines with J gene TRBJ2-5; TRBD1 matches at 7 bases. Germline assignment: CDR1 KGHSH and CDR2 LQKENI. V was clipped by 3 bases and J by 5 bases; unmatched bases: 6. The CDR3 has 14 amino acids. The CDR3 region is CASSPRQGEETQYF. In nucleotides, the CDR3 is TGTGCCAGCTCACCCCGACAGGGAGAGGAGACCCAGTACTTC.

The genes are TRBV7-9 and TRBJ1-1; D is ambiguous. Trimming left V 9 bases short and J 1 base short, with 9 bases between. The germline CDR1 and CDR2 sequences are SEHNR and FQNEAQ (reference sequence). CDR3 length: 12 amino acids. For the CDR3, the DNA is TGTGCCAGTAATCCCCGGAACACTGAAGCTTTCTTT. Protein sequence: CASNPRNTEAFF.

J is TRBJ1-5 and V is TRBV10-3, with D perhaps TRBD1 (6 bases). The CDR3 covers 14 residues. Germline V CDR1 and CDR2: ENHRY, SYGVKD. The V end was cut by 6 bases, the J end by 2 bases, with 11 bases between. Written as DNA, the CDR3 is TGTGCCATCAGCCGGGAGGGGGGCAATCAGCCCCAGCATTTT. It encodes CAISREGGNQPQHF.

V is TRBV7-8 and J is TRBJ1-3; D ambiguous. Per germline, CDR1 SGHVS and CDR2 FQNEAQ. The CDR3 sequence is 16 residues long. V shed 1 base and J shed 2 bases, with 12 bases lying between them. The DNA for the CDR3 is TGTGCCAGCAGCTTAGTGGTCCCCGGGACTGGAAACACCATATATTTT. Its translation is CASSLVVPGTGNTIYF.

V and J are TRBV11-2 and TRBJ2-4, with unresolved D. With 1 base removed from V and 0 bases from J, the gap between germline ends came to 4 bases. The CDR3 loop spans 14 amino acids. Looked up from germline, CDR1 is SGHAT and CDR2 is FQNNGV. The CDR3 DNA is TGTGCCAGCAGCTTAGCTCTAGCCAAAAACATTCAGTACTTC. It is translated as CASSLALAKNIQYF.

The V gene is TRBV5-5, the J gene TRBJ2-7, with D perhaps TRBD1 (5 bases). The germline V gene encodes CDR1 SGHKS and CDR2 YYEKEE (reference sequence). This CDR3 is built from 14 residues. Trimming stripped 6 bases from V and 6 bases from J, with 19 bases between. The CDR3 loop is CASTLSAGAGEQYF. CDR3 sequence (DNA): TGTGCCAGCACCCTGTCGGCTGGGGCAGGCGAGCAGTACTTC.

The rearrangement uses TRBV6-1 and TRBJ2-3; D gene uncertain. CDR1 MNHNS and CDR2 SASEGT come from the germline V gene. Trimming took off 3 bases at V and 0 bases at J, with 4 bases between the two ends. The length of the CDR3 is 13 residues. In DNA, the CDR3 is TGTGCCAGCAGTGATGAGAGCACAGATACGCAGTATTTT. It codes for CASSDESTDTQYF.

The rearrangement uses TRBV5-1 and TRBJ2-5, with D possibly matching TRBD1 (7 bases). The germline CDR1 and CDR2 sequences are SGHRS and YFSETQ. The CDR3 spans 16 residues. Deletions cut 0 bases from V and 1 base from J, with 13 bases between. DNA for the CDR3: TGCGCCAGCAGCTTGGGACGCGGGGACAGCCAAGAGACCCAGTACTTC. Protein sequence: CASSLGRGDSQETQYF. The variable domain in full, completed from reference TRBV5-1 and TRBJ2-5, reads KAGVTQTPRYLIKTRGQQVTLSCSPISGHRSVSWYQQTPGQGLQFLFEYFSETQRNKGNFPGRFSGRQFSNSRSEMNVSTLELGDSALYLCASSLGRGDSQETQYFGPGTRLLVL.

V is TRBV5-1 and J is TRBJ2-2; 8 nucleotides agree with TRBD1. Germline V gene lookup returns CDR1 SGHRS and CDR2 YFSETQ. The CDR3 covers 17 residues. V gave up 2 bases and J gave up 5 bases; unmatched junction bases: 11. CDR3: CASSLIRGRQGTGELFF. For the CDR3, the DNA is TGCGCCAGCAGCTTAATAAGAGGCCGACAGGGGACCGGGGAGCTGTTTTTT.

This chain links TRBV5-1 with TRBJ2-1; 8 nucleotides match TRBD2. This CDR3 is built from 15 residues. Trimming cost V 0 bases and J 2 bases; bases outside gene matches: 1. Looked up from germline, CDR1 is SGHRS and CDR2 is YFSETQ. CDR3 loop: CASSLVSGTYNEQFF. CDR3 DNA: TGCGCCAGCAGCTTGGTTAGCGGGACCTACAATGAGCAGTTCTTC. The variable domain in full, with the rest retrieved from reference TRBV5-1 and TRBJ2-1, is KAGVTQTPRYLIKTRGQQVTLSCSPISGHRSVSWYQQTPGQGLQFLFEYFSETQRNKGNFPGRFSGRQFSNSRSEMNVSTLELGDSALYLCASSLVSGTYNEQFFGPGTRLTVL.